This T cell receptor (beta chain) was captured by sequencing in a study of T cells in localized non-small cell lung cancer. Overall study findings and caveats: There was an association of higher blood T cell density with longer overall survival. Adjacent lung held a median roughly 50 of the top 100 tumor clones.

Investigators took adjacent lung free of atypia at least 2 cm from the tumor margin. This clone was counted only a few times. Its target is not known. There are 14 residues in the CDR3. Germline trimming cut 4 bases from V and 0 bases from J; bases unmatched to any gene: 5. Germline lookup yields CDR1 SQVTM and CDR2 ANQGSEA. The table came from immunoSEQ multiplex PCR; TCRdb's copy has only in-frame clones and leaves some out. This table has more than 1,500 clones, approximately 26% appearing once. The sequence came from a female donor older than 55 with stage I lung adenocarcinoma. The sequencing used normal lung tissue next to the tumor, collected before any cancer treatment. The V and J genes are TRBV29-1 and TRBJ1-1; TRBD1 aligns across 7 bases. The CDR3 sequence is CSVGGTVMNTEAFF. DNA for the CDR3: TGCAGCGTTGGAGGGACAGTTATGAACACTGAAGCTTTCTTT. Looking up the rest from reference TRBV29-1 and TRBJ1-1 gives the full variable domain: SAVISQKPSRDICQRGTSLTIQCQVDSQVTMMFWYRQQPGQSLTLIATANQGSEATYESGFVIDKFPISRPNLTFSTLTVSNMSPEDSSIYLCSVGGTVMNTEAFFGQGTRLTVV.